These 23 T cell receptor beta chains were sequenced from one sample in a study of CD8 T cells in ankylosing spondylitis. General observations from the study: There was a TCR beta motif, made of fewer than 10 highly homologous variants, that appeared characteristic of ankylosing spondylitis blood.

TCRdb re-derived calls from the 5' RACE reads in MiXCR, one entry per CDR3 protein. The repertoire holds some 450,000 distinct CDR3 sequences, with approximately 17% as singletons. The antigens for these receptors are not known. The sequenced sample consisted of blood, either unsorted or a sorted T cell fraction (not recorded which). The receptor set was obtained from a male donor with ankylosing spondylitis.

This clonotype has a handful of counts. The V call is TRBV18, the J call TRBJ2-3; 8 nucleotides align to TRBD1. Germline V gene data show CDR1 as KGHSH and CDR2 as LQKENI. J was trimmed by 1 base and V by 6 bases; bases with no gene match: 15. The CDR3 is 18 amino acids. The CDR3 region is CASSLDRVRPAGTDTQYF. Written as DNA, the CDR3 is TGTGCCAGCTCTTTGGACAGGGTTCGGCCCGCAGGCACAGATACGCAGTATTTT.

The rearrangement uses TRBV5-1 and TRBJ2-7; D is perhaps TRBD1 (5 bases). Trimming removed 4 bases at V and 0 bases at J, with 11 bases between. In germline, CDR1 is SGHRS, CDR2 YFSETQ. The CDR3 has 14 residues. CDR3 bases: TGCGCCAGCAGCCTGGACACGAGCTCCTACGAGCAGTACTTC. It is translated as CASSLDTSSYEQYF.

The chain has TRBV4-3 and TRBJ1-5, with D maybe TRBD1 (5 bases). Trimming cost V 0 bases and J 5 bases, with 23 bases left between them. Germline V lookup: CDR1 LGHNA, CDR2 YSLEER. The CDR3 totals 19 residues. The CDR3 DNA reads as TGCGCCAGCAGCCAAGATGTGAGGGGCAATGAGGGAGGATATCAGCCCCAGCATTTT. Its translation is CASSQDVRGNEGGYQPQHF.

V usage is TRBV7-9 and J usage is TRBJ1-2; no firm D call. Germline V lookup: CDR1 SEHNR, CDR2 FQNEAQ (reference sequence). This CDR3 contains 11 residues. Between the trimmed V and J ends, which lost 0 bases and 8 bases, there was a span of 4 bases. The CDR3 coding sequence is TGTGCCAGCAGCTTAGCGCGCGGCTACACCTTC. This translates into CASSLARGYTF.

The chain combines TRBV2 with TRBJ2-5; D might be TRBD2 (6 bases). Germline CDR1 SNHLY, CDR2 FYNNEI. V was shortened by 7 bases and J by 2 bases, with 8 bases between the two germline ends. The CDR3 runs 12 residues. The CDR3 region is CASKEGQETQYF. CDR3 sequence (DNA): TGTGCCAGCAAGGAGGGGCAAGAGACCCAGTACTTC.

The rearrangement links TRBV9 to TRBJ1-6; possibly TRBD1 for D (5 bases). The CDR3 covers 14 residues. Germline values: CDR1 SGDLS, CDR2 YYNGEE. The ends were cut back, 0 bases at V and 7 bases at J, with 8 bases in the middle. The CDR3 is CASSVERDNSPLHF. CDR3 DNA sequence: TGTGCCAGCAGCGTAGAAAGGGACAATTCACCCCTCCACTTT.

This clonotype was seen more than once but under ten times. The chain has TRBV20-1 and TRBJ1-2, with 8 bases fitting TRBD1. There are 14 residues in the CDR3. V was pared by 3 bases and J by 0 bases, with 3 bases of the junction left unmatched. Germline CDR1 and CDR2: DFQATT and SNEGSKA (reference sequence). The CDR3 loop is CSASGDRPNYGYTF. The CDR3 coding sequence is TGCAGTGCTAGTGGGGACAGGCCTAACTATGGCTACACCTTC.

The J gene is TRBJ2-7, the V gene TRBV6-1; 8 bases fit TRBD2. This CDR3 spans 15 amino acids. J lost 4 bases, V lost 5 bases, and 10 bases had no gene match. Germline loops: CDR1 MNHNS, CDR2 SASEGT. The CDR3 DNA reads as TGTGCCAGCAGTACCGCGGGGGGCCTGTCATACGAGCAGTACTTC. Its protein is CASSTAGGLSYEQYF.

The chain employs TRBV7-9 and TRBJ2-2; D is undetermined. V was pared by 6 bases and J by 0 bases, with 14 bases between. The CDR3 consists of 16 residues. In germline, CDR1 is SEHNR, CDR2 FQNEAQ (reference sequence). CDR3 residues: CASRSRSTSNTGELFF. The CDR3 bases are TGTGCCAGCAGATCCCGAAGTACTTCGAACACCGGGGAGCTGTTTTTT.

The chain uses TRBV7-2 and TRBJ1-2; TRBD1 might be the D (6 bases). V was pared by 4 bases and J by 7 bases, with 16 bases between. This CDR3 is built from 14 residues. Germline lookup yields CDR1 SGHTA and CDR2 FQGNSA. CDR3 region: CASSSGLTGGGYTF. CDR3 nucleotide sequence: TGTGCCAGCAGCTCGGGGTTGACAGGCGGTGGCTACACCTTC.

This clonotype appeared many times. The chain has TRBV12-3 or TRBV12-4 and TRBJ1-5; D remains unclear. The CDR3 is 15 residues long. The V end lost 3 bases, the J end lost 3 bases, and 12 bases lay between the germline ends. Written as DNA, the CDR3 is TGTGCCAGCAGTTTGTGGACTGCTGACAATCAGCCCCAGCATTTT. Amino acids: CASSLWTADNQPQHF.

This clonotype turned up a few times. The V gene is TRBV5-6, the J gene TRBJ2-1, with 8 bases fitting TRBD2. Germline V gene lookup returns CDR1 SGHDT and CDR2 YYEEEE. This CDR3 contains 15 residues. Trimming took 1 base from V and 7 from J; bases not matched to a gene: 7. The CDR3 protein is CASSLIRTSSNEQFF. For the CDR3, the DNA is TGTGCCAGCAGCTTGATTAGGACTAGCAGTAATGAGCAGTTCTTC.

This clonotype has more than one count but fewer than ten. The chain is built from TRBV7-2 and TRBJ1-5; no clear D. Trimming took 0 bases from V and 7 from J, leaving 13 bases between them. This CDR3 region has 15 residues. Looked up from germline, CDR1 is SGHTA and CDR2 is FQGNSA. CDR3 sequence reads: CASSLAWGPGQPQHF. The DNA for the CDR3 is TGTGCCAGCAGCTTAGCGTGGGGTCCAGGCCAGCCCCAGCATTTT.

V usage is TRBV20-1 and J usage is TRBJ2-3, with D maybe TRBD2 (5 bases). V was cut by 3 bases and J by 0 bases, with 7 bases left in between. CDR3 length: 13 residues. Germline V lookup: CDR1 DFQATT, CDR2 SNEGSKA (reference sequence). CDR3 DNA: TGCAGTGCTAGGAGGGAGAGCACAGATACGCAGTATTTT. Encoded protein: CSARRESTDTQYF.

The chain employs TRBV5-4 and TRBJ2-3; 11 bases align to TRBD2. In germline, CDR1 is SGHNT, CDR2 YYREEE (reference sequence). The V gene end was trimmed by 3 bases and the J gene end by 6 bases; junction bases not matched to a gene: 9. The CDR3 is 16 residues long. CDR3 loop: CASSSIAGGNPDTQYF. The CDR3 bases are TGTGCCAGCAGCTCCATAGCGGGGGGGAATCCGGATACGCAGTATTTT.

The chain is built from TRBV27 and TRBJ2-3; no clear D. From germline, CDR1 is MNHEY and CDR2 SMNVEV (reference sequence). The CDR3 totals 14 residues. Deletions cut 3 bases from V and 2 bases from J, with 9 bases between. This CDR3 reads CASSFVQSTDTQYF. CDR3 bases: TGTGCCAGCAGTTTTGTACAATCCACAGATACGCAGTATTTT.

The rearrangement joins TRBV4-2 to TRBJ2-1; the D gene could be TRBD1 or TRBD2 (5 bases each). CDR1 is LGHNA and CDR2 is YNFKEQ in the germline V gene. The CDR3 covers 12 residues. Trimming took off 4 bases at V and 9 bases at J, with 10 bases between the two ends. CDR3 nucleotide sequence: TGTGCCAGCAGCCTACGGGGCGGTGAGCAGTTCTTC. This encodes CASSLRGGEQFF.

This chain's CDR3 is CASSVGGRAGDTQYF. CDR3 bases: TGTGCCAGCAGCGTAGGTGGGAGGGCCGGAGATACGCAGTATTTT. The rearrangement links TRBV9 to TRBJ2-3; 7 bases map to TRBD2. Germline CDR1 is SGDLS and CDR2 is YYNGEE. This CDR3 is 15 amino acids long. The V gene end was trimmed by 0 bases and the J gene end by 5 bases; junction bases not matched to a gene: 6.

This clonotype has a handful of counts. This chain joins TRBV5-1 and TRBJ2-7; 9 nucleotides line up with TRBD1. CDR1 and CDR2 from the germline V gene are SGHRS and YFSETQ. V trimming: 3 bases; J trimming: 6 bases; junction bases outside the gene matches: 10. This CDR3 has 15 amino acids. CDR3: CASSSAGTGTSEQYF. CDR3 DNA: TGCGCCAGCAGCTCGGCCGGGACAGGGACCTCCGAGCAGTACTTC.

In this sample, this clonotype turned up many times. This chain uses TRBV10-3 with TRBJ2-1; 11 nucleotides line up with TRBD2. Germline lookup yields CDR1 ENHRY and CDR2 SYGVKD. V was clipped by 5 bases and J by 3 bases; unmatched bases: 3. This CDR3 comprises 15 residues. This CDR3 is CAISFTSGGYNEQFF. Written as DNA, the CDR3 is TGTGCCATCAGTTTCACTAGCGGGGGCTACAATGAGCAGTTCTTC.

CDR3 bases: TGTGCCAGCGGCCCTCGTGGCGGGAGCTACAATGAGCAGTTCTTC. It specifies CASGPRGGSYNEQFF. The chain has TRBV7-3 and TRBJ2-1; 7 nucleotides match TRBD2. The CDR3 is made up of 15 amino acids. Germline CDR1 reads SGHTA; CDR2 reads FQGTGA. The V gene end was trimmed by 8 bases and the J gene end by 3 bases; junction bases not matched to a gene: 10.

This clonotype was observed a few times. CDR3 coding DNA: TGTGCCAGCAGCTTATCAGAAGCGGGAGGAGGGGAGCAGTACTTC. Residues: CASSLSEAGGGEQYF. This chain uses TRBV11-2 with TRBJ2-7; 9 bases align to TRBD2. The CDR3 runs 15 residues. Germline values: CDR1 SGHAT, CDR2 FQNNGV. V gave up 2 bases and J gave up 7 bases; unmatched junction bases: 9.

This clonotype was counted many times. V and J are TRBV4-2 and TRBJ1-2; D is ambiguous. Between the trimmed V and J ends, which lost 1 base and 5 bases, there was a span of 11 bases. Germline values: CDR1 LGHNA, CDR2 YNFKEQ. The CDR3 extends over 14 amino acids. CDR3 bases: TGTGCCAGCAGCCAAGTGGGCCAGGAGTATGGCTACACCTTC. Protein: CASSQVGQEYGYTF.